Here is one TCR beta chain with its context. This sample stems from a study of immune evolution from preneoplasia to lung adenocarcinoma. Per germline, CDR1 SGHNT and CDR2 YYREEE (reference sequence). The CDR3 runs to 15 residues. J gave up 2 bases and V 5 bases, and 7 bases lay outside the gene matches. Measured with immunoSEQ multiplex PCR; TCRdb has only the in-frame clones, and not every one. The sample consists of 39,000 or so clones, 70% to 85% of them appearing once. Sequencing was done on a sample of FFPE invasive lung adenocarcinoma tissue. The rearrangement links TRBV5-4 to TRBJ2-5, with 9 bases aligning to TRBD2. The source of this sequence is a person in their sixties or seventies with lung adenocarcinoma. The CDR3 nucleotides read TGTGCCAGCAGTCGGGGCGGGGGGGATCAAGAGACCCAGTACTTC. This gives the protein CASSRGGGDQETQYF.